Presented here are 8 T cell receptor beta chains from one specimen sequenced in a study of PD-L1 blockade in urothelial cancer. The table came from immunoSEQ multiplex PCR; TCRdb's copy has only in-frame clones and leaves some out. Of more than 85,000 clones in the sample, around 87% are singletons; the top ten hold 2% to 2.5%. Time point reported: pretreatment peripheral blood. The material sequenced was PBMCs, taken around atezolizumab (anti-PD-L1) treatment. Source of these receptors: a man aged 55 to 70 with urothelial cancer.

The genes are TRBV18 and TRBJ2-7; 9 nucleotides align to TRBD1. The germline CDR1 and CDR2 sequences are KGHSH and LQKENI. Trimming cost V 4 bases and J 7 bases; bases outside gene matches: 2. The CDR3 contains 12 residues. The CDR3 reads CASSLGTGEQYF. CDR3 nucleotide sequence: TGTGCCAGCTCACTCGGGACAGGGGAGCAGTACTTC.

The chain joins TRBV2 to TRBJ2-5; tentative D call: TRBD1 (5 bases). The CDR3 covers 17 residues. Germline loops: CDR1 SNHLY, CDR2 FYNNEI. Deletions cut 2 bases from V and 13 bases from J, with 29 bases between. The CDR3 DNA follows: TGTGCCAGCAGTGAACTGACGGCTAATACTGACAGCCCGTTCCGGTACTTC. This sequence encodes CASSELTANTDSPFRYF.

This rearrangement joins TRBV6-1 to TRBJ1-5; 8 bases match TRBD1. J was trimmed by 7 bases and V by 5 bases; bases with no gene match: 4. The germline V gene has CDR1 MNHNS and CDR2 SASEGT. The CDR3 is 13 amino acids. The DNA of the CDR3 is TGTGCCAGCAGTCGGACAGGGATCCAGCCCCAGCATTTT. The encoded protein is CASSRTGIQPQHF.

The chain has TRBV28 and TRBJ1-4; 11 bases align to TRBD1. The CDR3 contains 15 residues. J was trimmed by 8 bases and V by 8 bases; bases with no gene match: 10. Germline values: CDR1 MDHEN, CDR2 SYDVKM. In DNA, the CDR3 is TGTGCCAGCTTCTCGCCGGGACAGGGGGACGAAAAACTGTTTTTT. As protein: CASFSPGQGDEKLFF.

The chain's CDR3 is CASSLGTSGRWPYEQYF. DNA for the CDR3: TGTGCCAGCAGTTTGGGGACTAGCGGGAGGTGGCCCTACGAGCAGTACTTC. The chain links TRBV27 to TRBJ2-7, with TRBD2 matching 15 bases. CDR1 MNHEY and CDR2 SMNVEV come from the germline V gene (reference sequence). The CDR3 has 17 residues. V trimming: 3 bases; J trimming: 2 bases; junction bases outside the gene matches: 5.

The chain couples TRBV7-8 to TRBJ2-1; TRBD2 agrees at 14 bases. After removal of 5 bases from V and 9 bases from J, the junction contained 12 bases not matched to a gene. The CDR3 has 17 amino acids. CDR1 is SGHVS and CDR2 is FQNEAQ in the germline V gene. This chain's CDR3 is CASSPNIGTSGRGEQFF. The CDR3 nucleotides are TGTGCCAGCAGCCCGAACATAGGGACTAGCGGGAGAGGTGAGCAGTTCTTC.

The chain couples TRBV5-6 to TRBJ1-2; 8 bases are a match to TRBD1. CDR1 is SGHDT, CDR2 YYEEEE, per germline. With V trimmed by 5 bases and J by 3 bases, 3 bases remained unmatched. The CDR3 runs to 13 residues. CDR3 protein: CASSLGQDYGYTF. DNA for the CDR3: TGTGCCAGCAGTCTGGGACAGGACTATGGCTACACCTTC.

The chain carries TRBV28 and TRBJ1-2; D gene unclear. The CDR3 sequence is 13 residues long. Germline-derived CDR1 and CDR2 are MDHEN and SYDVKM. Trimming cost V 3 bases and J 4 bases, with 9 bases left between them. As DNA, the CDR3 is TGTGCCAGCAGTTTGTGGGCAGCCTATGGCTACACCTTC. It yields the protein CASSLWAAYGYTF.